The 24 T cell receptor beta chains given below trace back to one sample, sequenced in a study of early T cells in non-severe SARS-CoV-2 infection. TCRdb processed the 5' RACE reads anew with MiXCR; each CDR3 protein has one entry. The sample lists fewer than 85,000 distinct CDR3 sequences; around 15% were seen once. Sequenced input: whole blood. The receptors originated from an adult who was a healthcare worker with PCR-confirmed SARS-CoV-2 infection or an uninfected control (not recorded which).

This clonotype was seen repeatedly, ten times or more. The chain is built from TRBV7-8 and TRBJ2-7, with TRBD1 identical over 7 bases. The CDR3 is 18 amino acids. Trimming took 0 bases from V and 0 from J; bases not matched to a gene: 11. The germline gives CDR1 SGHVS, CDR2 FQNEAQ. CDR3 sequence: CASSLALGGRASSYEQYF. The CDR3 coding sequence is TGTGCCAGCAGCTTAGCCTTAGGGGGCAGGGCCAGCTCCTACGAGCAGTACTTC.

This rearrangement joins TRBV6-2 or TRBV6-3 to TRBJ1-5; D not resolved. V was pared by 7 bases and J by 4 bases, with 11 bases between. The CDR3 is 13 residues long. Germline V lookup: CDR1 MNHEY, CDR2 SVGEGT. DNA of the CDR3: TGTGCCAGCACCCCCGGGAGGAATCAGCCCCAGCATTTT. Its translation is CASTPGRNQPQHF.

The chain couples TRBV25-1 to TRBJ2-2; 12 bases line up with TRBD2. This CDR3 has 15 residues. Germline lookup yields CDR1 MGHDK and CDR2 SYGVNS. The trim removed 6 bases at V and 5 bases at J, leaving 4 bases unmatched. The CDR3 spells CASSLAGGPTGELFF. In DNA form, the CDR3 reads TGTGCCAGCAGCCTAGCGGGGGGGCCTACCGGGGAGCTGTTTTTT.

This clonotype was observed at least ten times. J is TRBJ2-1 and V is TRBV5-1; 8 bases align to TRBD2. Trimming took 0 bases from V and 3 from J; bases not matched to a gene: 5. The length of the CDR3 is 16 residues. Germline CDR1 and CDR2: SGHRS and YFSETQ. CDR3 nucleotide sequence: TGCGCCAGCAGCTTGGTTCGGAGCGGGGGCTACAATGAGCAGTTCTTC. Translation gives CASSLVRSGGYNEQFF.

The chain recombines TRBV29-1 with TRBJ2-7; 9 positions match TRBD2. Trimming took 4 bases from V and 5 from J; bases not matched to a gene: 3. CDR3 length equals 12 residues. Germline loops: CDR1 SQVTM, CDR2 ANQGSEA. CDR3 in DNA: TGCAGCGTTGTAAGGACTAGCGACGAGCAGTACTTC. It is translated as CSVVRTSDEQYF.

The sample holds a few counts of this clonotype. The CDR3 sequence: CASSPGPVGTDTQYF. The CDR3, as DNA: TGTGCCAGCTCACCAGGACCTGTGGGCACAGATACGCAGTATTTT. V and J are TRBV18 and TRBJ2-3; no clear D. Germline V CDR1 and CDR2: KGHSH, LQKENI. The V gene lost 2 bases and the J gene lost 1 base, with 10 bases spanning the gap. The CDR3 is 15 residues long.

A note on this clonotype: The junction and the germline gene differ at one end; a read error may be behind it. The chain joins TRBV5-1 to TRBJ2-5; TRBD1 or TRBD2 may be the D gene (6 bases each). CDR1 and CDR2 from the germline V gene are SGHRS and YFSETQ. The CDR3 has 15 amino acids. CDR3: CASSPSGASQETEYF. The CDR3 DNA sequence: TGCGCCAGCAGCCCATCGGGGGCCTCCCAAGAGACCGAGTACTTC.

This clonotype has a handful of counts. The V and J genes are TRBV6-5 and TRBJ2-6; weak D call: TRBD1 (6 bases). The V end lost 2 bases, the J end lost 4 bases, and 15 bases lay between the germline ends. Germline V gene sequence: CDR1 MNHEY, CDR2 SVGAGI. CDR3 length equals 17 residues. The CDR3: CASSYDRLSGGANVLTF. In DNA, the CDR3 is TGTGCCAGCAGTTACGACAGGCTCTCCGGAGGGGCCAACGTCCTGACTTTC.

This clonotype has at least ten counts. This chain connects TRBV9 to TRBJ2-3, with 8 bases aligning to TRBD2. V shed 0 bases and J 3 bases; nucleotides not matched to a gene: 9. The CDR3 has 17 amino acids. Germline V gene sequence: CDR1 SGDLS, CDR2 YYNGEE. The CDR3: CASSVDRRGAGTDTQYF. As DNA, the CDR3 is TGTGCCAGCAGCGTAGATAGGCGGGGGGCAGGTACAGATACGCAGTATTTT.

The V call is TRBV20-1, the J call TRBJ2-3; 9 bases line up with TRBD1. The CDR3 is 14 amino acids. CDR1 is DFQATT, CDR2 SNEGSKA, per germline (reference sequence). The ends lost 5 bases at V and 10 bases at J; junction bases unmatched: 13. CDR3 loop: CSARRDRDLFAQYF. The DNA of the CDR3 is TGCAGTGCTCGACGGGACAGGGACTTATTTGCGCAGTATTTT.

The chain is built from TRBV2 and TRBJ1-3; D is uncertain. Germline-derived CDR1 and CDR2 are SNHLY and FYNNEI. V lost 2 bases and J lost 0, with 8 bases in between. This CDR3 region has 15 residues. The CDR3 nucleotides read TGTGCCAGCAGTGAAACGCGGGGCTCTGGAAACACCATATATTTT. Its protein is CASSETRGSGNTIYF.

V usage is TRBV6-2 or TRBV6-3 and J usage is TRBJ1-1; D is unresolved. This CDR3 contains 13 residues. V shed 7 bases and J shed 1 base, with 10 bases lying between them. The V gene's germline CDR1 is MNHEY and CDR2 SVGEGT. DNA for the CDR3: TGTGCCAGCACCTCACACGAGAACACTGAAGCTTTCTTT. It codes for CASTSHENTEAFF.

The chain is built from TRBV6-6 and TRBJ1-4, with D possibly TRBD1 on 5 matching bases. CDR1 and CDR2 (germline): MNHNY, SVGAGI (reference sequence). Trimming stripped 5 bases from V and 3 bases from J, with 16 bases between. The CDR3 loop spans 16 amino acids. The CDR3 loop reads CASSAAGRTANEKLFF. The CDR3 bases are TGTGCCAGCAGTGCCGCAGGGAGGACGGCTAATGAAAAACTGTTTTTT.

This clonotype turned up a few times. This chain links TRBV6-2 or TRBV6-3 with TRBJ2-1, with D maybe TRBD2 (5 bases). The V end lost 2 bases, the J end lost 7 bases, and 15 bases lay between the germline ends. This CDR3 has 15 amino acids. Germline V gene lookup returns CDR1 MNHEY and CDR2 SVGEGT. The CDR3 loop reads CASSYRGTLRNEQFF. The CDR3 nucleotides are TGTGCCAGCAGTTACCGGGGAACCCTCCGGAATGAGCAGTTCTTC.

This clonotype turned up a few times. The gene calls are TRBV29-1 and TRBJ2-7; D is perhaps TRBD2 (6 bases). Per germline, CDR1 SQVTM and CDR2 ANQGSEA. The CDR3 contains 12 residues. V lost 4 bases to trimming and J lost 3 bases, with 10 bases between them. CDR3 in amino acids: CSVGLGSYEQYF. The CDR3 region has the DNA TGCAGCGTTGGACTAGGCAGCTACGAGCAGTACTTC.

V is TRBV7-6 and J is TRBJ2-7; 8 bases are a match to TRBD1. The germline CDR1 and CDR2 sequences are SGHVS and FNYEAQ. CDR3 size: 15 residues. J lost 2 bases, V lost 1 base, and 4 bases had no gene match. The CDR3 DNA sequence: TGTGCCAGCAGCTTAGGACAGGGGTTAACCTACGAGCAGTACTTC. Its translation is CASSLGQGLTYEQYF.

The chain combines TRBV3-1 with TRBJ1-1; D gene unclear. CDR1 is LGHDT and CDR2 is YNNKEL in the germline V gene (reference sequence). The V end lost 4 bases, the J end lost 4 bases, and 10 bases lay between the germline ends. The CDR3 runs to 13 residues. The CDR3 DNA reads TGTGCCAGCAGCCCCCGTCCGTTCACTGAAGCTTTCTTT. Amino acids: CASSPRPFTEAFF.

The chain joins TRBV7-2 to TRBJ2-5, with a possible D match to TRBD2 (6 bases). This CDR3 region has 14 residues. The ends were cut back, 5 bases at V and 2 bases at J, with 12 bases in the middle. CDR1 and CDR2 from the germline V gene are SGHTA and FQGNSA. CDR3 in DNA: TGTGCCAGCAGCCGAGCGGGCAGTCAAGAGACCCAGTACTTC. Translating gives CASSRAGSQETQYF.

The sample holds many counts of this clonotype. The V gene is TRBV27, the J gene TRBJ1-5; D is unclear. V shed 5 bases and J shed 6 bases, with 11 bases lying between them. CDR1 and CDR2 from the germline V gene are MNHEY and SMNVEV (reference sequence). The CDR3 contains 13 residues. This CDR3 reads CASSDEEGQPQHF. The CDR3 nucleotides are TGTGCCAGCAGTGATGAGGAGGGTCAGCCCCAGCATTTT.

A few counts support this clonotype. The V gene is TRBV12-5, the J gene TRBJ2-3; D possibly uses TRBD1 or TRBD2 (6 bases each). CDR1 is LGHNT and CDR2 is FRNRAP in the germline V gene. The CDR3 is 17 amino acids. V dropped 0 bases and J dropped 4 bases, with 17 bases sitting between them. The CDR3 loop is CASGLVTGTRGSDTQYF. The CDR3 coding sequence is TGTGCTAGTGGTTTGGTAACGGGGACACGGGGGTCAGATACGCAGTATTTT.

This clonotype was seen many times. V gene TRBV12-3 or TRBV12-4 combines with J gene TRBJ2-3, with D tentatively TRBD2 (6 bases). The length of the CDR3 is 16 residues. The V end was cut by 2 bases, the J end by 1 base, with 13 bases between. Here the CDR3 DNA reads TGTGCCAGCAGTTTATATAGCGGAATTGGCACAGATACGCAGTATTTT. Translated: CASSLYSGIGTDTQYF.

The chain employs TRBV27 and TRBJ1-5; D gene ambiguous. Trimming pared 4 bases from V and 3 bases from J, leaving 10 bases between. The CDR3 contains 14 residues. Germline CDR1 MNHEY, CDR2 SMNVEV (reference sequence). The CDR3 sequence is CASSSALINQPQHF. The CDR3 DNA follows: TGTGCCAGCAGTTCCGCCCTCATCAATCAGCCCCAGCATTTT.

The CDR3 loop reads CASSFRRLAPQETQYF. DNA of the CDR3: TGTGCCAGCAGCTTCCGCAGACTAGCCCCCCAAGAGACCCAGTACTTC. This chain connects TRBV11-2 to TRBJ2-5, with 7 bases fitting TRBD2. The ends lost 3 bases at V and 1 base at J; junction bases unmatched: 8. The CDR3 loop spans 16 amino acids. CDR1 SGHAT and CDR2 FQNNGV come from the germline V gene. The whole variable domain, remainder taken from reference TRBV11-2 and TRBJ2-5, is EAGVAQSPRYKIIEKRQSVAFWCNPISGHATLYWYQQILGQGPKLLIQFQNNGVVDDSQLPKDRFSAERLKGVDSTLKIQPAKLEDSAVYLCASSFRRLAPQETQYFGPGTRLLVL.

The genes are TRBV6-2 or TRBV6-3 and TRBJ2-7, with 7 nucleotides matching TRBD1. V was clipped by 6 bases and J by 1 base; unmatched bases: 0. CDR1 is MNHEY and CDR2 is SVGEGT in the germline V gene. The CDR3 is 12 residues long. Here the CDR3 DNA reads TGTGCCAGCAGGGACAGGTCCTACGAGCAGTACTTC. Translation: CASRDRSYEQYF.